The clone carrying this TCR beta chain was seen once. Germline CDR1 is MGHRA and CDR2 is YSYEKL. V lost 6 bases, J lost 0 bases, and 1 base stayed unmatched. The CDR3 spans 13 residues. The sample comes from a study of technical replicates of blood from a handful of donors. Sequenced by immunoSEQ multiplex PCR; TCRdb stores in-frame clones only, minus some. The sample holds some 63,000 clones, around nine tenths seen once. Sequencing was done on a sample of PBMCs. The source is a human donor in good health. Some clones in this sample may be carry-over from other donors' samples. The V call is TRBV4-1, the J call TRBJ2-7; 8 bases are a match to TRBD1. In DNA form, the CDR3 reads TGCGCCAGCAGAGGACAGGGCTCCTACGAGCAGTACTTC. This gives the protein CASRGQGSYEQYF.